This TCR beta chain was captured in a study of T cell repertoires in cytomegalovirus infection. Study in general: Newly reported HLA-C-restricted and thoroughly characterized HLA-B-restricted CMV epitopes were employed. Public TCR beta signatures provided an indication of both CMV infection and a matching HLA type.

Points from the study as a whole: The cumulative frequency of public TCR beta families identified carriers of CMV plus the relevant HLA. CMV-specific TCR beta clonotypes restricted by HLA-C dominated the ex vivo response.

With respect to this clonotype: Its antigen is undetermined.

TCRdb redid the calling of the reads with MiXCR, one entry per CDR3 protein. The repertoire holds about 830,000 distinct CDR3 sequences, approximately 29% seen once, with around 12% in the top ten. The CDR3 contains 13 residues. Per the germline V gene, CDR1 is MNHEY and CDR2 is SVGEGT. The chain carries TRBV6-2 or TRBV6-3 and TRBJ2-7; maybe TRBD2 (7 bases). This TCR came from a human donor in good health (CMV status not recorded). Some clones in this sample may be carry-over from other donors' samples. The material sequenced was cultured CD8+ T cells from PBMCs, taken from culture after CMV antigen stimulation. Here the CDR3 reads CVSCRGGAYEQYV. DNA for the CDR3: TGTGTCAGCTGTAGGGGGGGGGCCTACGAGCAGTACGTC.